This is a list of T cell receptor beta chains from one sample in a study of control samples from healthy donors and cancer patients. Assay: immunoSEQ multiplex PCR; the TCRdb copy retains only in-frame clones and omits some. The repertoire holds about 94,000 clones, with just over 90% as singletons. Sequences were obtained from blood. These receptors were collected from a woman aged 18-35 years in good health. Each CDR3 is given with its conserved first and last residue. Fields, in order: clone size, J gene, D gene, V gene, CDR3 protein, CDR3 DNA. The D gene is left open where the match is weak. Where a row states a size, it is once, few, many or the class of an expanded clone; other rows omit it.

. TRBJ2-2 . TRBV18 CASSPRAGGLSSLTGELFF TGTGCCAGCTCACCAAGGGCAGGGGGACTCTCGAGTCTAACCGGGGAGCTGTTTTTT
once TRBJ1-5 . TRBV19 CASSIEVSYQPQHF TGTGCCAGTAGTATAGAGGTCTCGTACCAGCCCCAGCATTTT
. TRBJ1-1 . TRBV7-9 CASSAPGWNAEAFF TGTGCCAGCAGCGCACCAGGATGGAACGCTGAAGCTTTCTTT
. TRBJ2-7 . TRBV7-9 CASSPTPTVSYEQYF TGTGCCAGCAGCCCTACCCCGACAGTTTCCTACGAGCAGTACTTC
. TRBJ2-5 . TRBV5-1 CASRLQETQYF TGCGCCAGCAGATTACAAGAGACCCAGTACTTC
. TRBJ1-6 TRBD1 TRBV5-4 CASSHQNQGAPLHF TGTGCCAGCAGTCATCAGAATCAGGGGGCACCCCTCCACTTT
. TRBJ1-1 . TRBV27 CASGRLRGTNTEAFF TGTGCCAGCGGCCGGCTGCGGGGTACGAACACTGAAGCTTTCTTT
few TRBJ2-3 TRBD1 TRBV23-1 CASSPFHSRGSTDTQYF TGCGCCAGCAGTCCATTCCACTCCAGGGGGAGCACAGATACGCAGTATTTT
. TRBJ2-1 . TRBV14 CASSQAGFPKSSYNEQFF TGTGCCAGCAGCCAAGCAGGGTTCCCCAAAAGCTCCTACAATGAGCAGTTCTTC
. TRBJ1-5 TRBD1 TRBV19 CASRDRARGNQPQHF TGTGCCAGTAGGGACAGGGCCCGTGGAAATCAGCCCCAGCATTTT
. TRBJ1-2 . TRBV21-1 CASSKIPAGMNGYTF TGTGCCAGCAGCAAAATCCCGGCGGGTATGAATGGCTACACCTTC
. TRBJ1-1 . TRBV13 CASSLDVGRSQAFF TGTGCCAGCAGCTTAGACGTCGGGAGAAGTCAAGCTTTCTTT
. TRBJ1-5 . TRBV12-3/TRBV12-4 CASTRDIYQPQHF TGTGCCAGCACCAGGGACATATATCAGCCCCAGCATTTT
once TRBJ2-3 TRBD2 TRBV28 CASTGGTYPTDTQYF TGTGCCAGCACCGGGGGGACCTATCCCACAGATACGCAGTATTTT
. TRBJ2-1 . TRBV2 CATKQGVGSEQFF TGTGCCACCAAACAGGGTGTTGGCAGTGAGCAGTTCTTC
. TRBJ2-5 . TRBV5-6 CASSLGQPETQYF TGTGCCAGCAGCCTAGGACAGCCAGAGACCCAGTACTTC
. TRBJ1-5 TRBD1 TRBV12-5 CASGSIQDRGLLYSNQPQHF TGTGCTAGTGGTTCCATCCAGGACAGGGGACTCCTTTATAGCAATCAGCCCCAGCATTTT
. TRBJ1-2 . TRBV29-1 CSVWGLFNYGYTF TGCAGCGTCTGGGGGTTATTTAACTATGGCTACACCTTC
. TRBJ1-5 . TRBV2 CASSEGGGWVHQPQHF TGTGCCAGCAGTGAAGGTGGAGGGTGGGTCCATCAGCCCCAGCATTTT
. TRBJ1-1 TRBD1 TRBV5-8 CASSWGTANTEAFF TGTGCCAGCAGCTGGGGGACAGCGAACACTGAAGCTTTCTTT
. TRBJ2-7 . TRBV12-3/TRBV12-4 CASSLGYEQYF TGTGCCAGCAGTTTAGGTTACGAGCAGTACTTC
. TRBJ1-2 . TRBV29-1 CSVYDLKGGGYTF TGCAGCGTGTACGACCTAAAAGGGGGGGGCTACACCTTC
. TRBJ1-2 . TRBV2 CASQDLSTPGYTF TGTGCCAGCCAGGACCTCTCGACACCTGGCTACACCTTC
. TRBJ1-3 . TRBV12-3/TRBV12-4 CASSPGNTIYF TGTGCCAGCAGCCCTGGAAACACCATATATTTT
once TRBJ2-3 . TRBV7-2 CASSFRPDFSTDTQYF TGTGCCAGCAGCTTCCGCCCTGACTTTAGTACAGATACGCAGTATTTT
. TRBJ1-2 TRBD1 TRBV11-2 CASSSRTGSIYGYTF TGTGCCAGCAGCTCAAGGACAGGGTCCATCTATGGCTACACCTTC
. TRBJ2-1 TRBD2 TRBV3-1/TRBV3-2 CASSQLAGGLDEQFF TGTGCCAGCAGCCAACTAGCGGGGGGGCTCGATGAGCAGTTCTTC
few TRBJ2-1 . TRBV27 CASSTNSGDSSYNEQFF TGTGCCAGCAGTACGAATAGCGGGGACAGCTCCTACAATGAGCAGTTCTTC
. TRBJ2-7 . TRBV19 CASMGGVSPYEQYF TGTGCCAGTATGGGGGGAGTCTCTCCTTACGAGCAGTACTTC
once TRBJ2-7 TRBD2 TRBV9 CASSVGASGGYEQYF TGTGCCAGCAGCGTAGGAGCTAGCGGGGGCTACGAGCAGTACTTC
once TRBJ1-1 . TRBV6-5 CASSYGENTEAFF TGTGCCAGCAGTTACGGAGAGAACACTGAAGCTTTCTTT
. TRBJ2-1 . TRBV29-1 CSVGTLGPSSYNEQFF TGCAGCGTGGGGACCTTGGGGCCGAGCTCCTACAATGAGCAGTTCTTC
. TRBJ2-7 . TRBV7-9 CASSLDIYPGASYEQYF TGTGCCAGCAGCTTAGATATCTATCCGGGAGCTTCCTACGAGCAGTACTTC
. TRBJ2-7 . TRBV10-3 CAISEPSRVHEQYF TGTGCCATCAGTGAGCCGAGCAGGGTGCACGAGCAGTACTTC
. TRBJ2-7 TRBD2 TRBV5-1 CASSPGTSGGHEQYF TGCGCCAGCAGCCCCGGGACTAGCGGGGGCCACGAGCAGTACTTC
. TRBJ1-6 . TRBV11-2 CASSFAINSPLHF TGTGCCAGCAGCTTCGCCATTAATTCACCCCTCCACTTT